The 19 T cell receptor beta chains reported below all come from one sample, sequenced in a study of blood T cells in healthy people across ages. Through a sample-barcoded 5' primer and a J-beta primer mix, a second PCR was run for roughly 6 to 11 cycles. Using its own MiXCR run on the 5' RACE reads, TCRdb lists one record per CDR3 protein. The sample records 1,500,000 or so distinct CDR3 sequences, approximately 43% being singletons. The sample taken for sequencing was blood. These TCRs come from a woman between 18 and 29 years old in good health.

V usage is TRBV20-1 and J usage is TRBJ1-1, with TRBD1 matching over 7 bases. V lost 6 bases and J lost 4; bases outside the gene matches: 8. Per the germline V gene, CDR1 is DFQATT and CDR2 is SNEGSKA (reference sequence). CDR3 length: 13 amino acids. The CDR3 nucleotides read TGCAGTGCCAGACAGGGAAGGGCCACTGAAGCTTTCTTT. It codes for CSARQGRATEAFF.

The CDR3 region has the DNA TGTGCCAGCAGTTTAGGGGGCCCCGGGAAGGCTTTCTTT. Amino acid sequence: CASSLGGPGKAFF. The V and J genes are TRBV28 and TRBJ1-1, with D possibly TRBD1 on 6 matching bases. Germline lookup yields CDR1 MDHEN and CDR2 SYDVKM. The V end lost 2 bases, the J end lost 11 bases, and 15 bases lay between the germline ends. The CDR3 runs to 13 residues.

The CDR3 loop is CASSQTVGLINTEAFF. CDR3 DNA: TGCGCCAGCAGCCAGACCGTAGGCCTAATTAACACTGAAGCTTTCTTT. The J gene is TRBJ1-1, the V gene TRBV4-1; D not resolved. The V gene lost 3 bases and the J gene lost 2 bases, with 16 bases spanning the gap. The germline V gene encodes CDR1 MGHRA and CDR2 YSYEKL. This CDR3 is 16 amino acids long.

The chain employs TRBV7-9 and TRBJ1-2; the D gene is possibly TRBD1 (5 bases). Trimming left V 1 base short and J 3 bases short, with 9 bases between. The CDR3 is made up of 14 amino acids. Germline CDR1 is SEHNR and CDR2 is FQNEAQ (reference sequence). This CDR3 is CASSLGDGYYGYTF. DNA for the CDR3: TGTGCCAGCAGCTTAGGGGACGGATACTATGGCTACACCTTC.

The genes are TRBV4-3 and TRBJ2-7, with D unclear. The CDR3 covers 14 residues. Trimming left V 0 bases short and J 1 base short, with 7 bases between. Germline V gene lookup returns CDR1 LGHNA and CDR2 YSLEER. The CDR3, as DNA: TGCGCCAGCAGCCAAGAGTTGGGGTCCTACGAGCAGTACTTC. This encodes CASSQELGSYEQYF.

The J gene is TRBJ2-1, the V gene TRBV28, with 10 bases aligning to TRBD2. The CDR3 is 17 residues long. CDR1 and CDR2 (germline): MDHEN, SYDVKM. J was trimmed by 2 bases and V by 3 bases; bases with no gene match: 7. The CDR3 DNA reads as TGTGCCAGCAGTTTGAGGCGGACTAGCGGAACCTACAATGAGCAGTTCTTC. Protein product: CASSLRRTSGTYNEQFF. The full variable domain, completed using reference TRBV28 and TRBJ2-1, is DVKVTQSSRYLVKRTGEKVFLECVQDMDHENMFWYRQDPGLGLRLIYFSYDVKMKEKGDIPEGYSVSREKKERFSLILESASTNQTSMYLCASSLRRTSGTYNEQFFGPGTRLTVL.

V is TRBV5-8 and J is TRBJ2-1; D gene ambiguous. Looked up from germline, CDR1 is SGHTS and CDR2 is YDEGEE. V lost 5 bases and J lost 5, with 17 bases in between. This CDR3 is 15 amino acids long. CDR3 sequence reads: CASSFSHLGDNEQFF. CDR3 DNA: TGTGCCAGCAGTTTCAGCCACCTCGGAGACAATGAGCAGTTCTTC.

V is TRBV5-1 and J is TRBJ2-5; 7 positions agree with TRBD1. Germline V gene data show CDR1 as SGHRS and CDR2 as YFSETQ. The CDR3 loop spans 17 amino acids. Germline trimming cut 0 bases from V and 11 bases from J; bases unmatched to any gene: 19. CDR3 protein: CASSLGSGTAWVNEQYF. The CDR3 nucleotides read TGCGCCAGCAGCTTGGGATCCGGGACAGCCTGGGTCAATGAGCAGTACTTC.

Only a few counts were recorded for this clonotype. This rearrangement joins TRBV12-3 or TRBV12-4 to TRBJ2-1, with a possible D match to TRBD1 (5 bases). The V end lost 10 bases, the J end lost 8 bases, and 21 bases lay between the germline ends. The CDR3 extends over 14 amino acids. The CDR3 DNA sequence: TGTGCCACCCGCCTCGAGGACACCAAGGATGAGCAGTTCTTC. Protein sequence: CATRLEDTKDEQFF.

This clonotype was counted a few times. The CDR3 region is CASSDWTPSGAFF. CDR3 coding DNA: TGTGCCAGCAGTGATTGGACACCCTCCGGCGCTTTCTTT. The gene calls are TRBV6-4 and TRBJ1-1; D is perhaps TRBD1 (5 bases). With 3 bases removed from V and 11 bases from J, the gap between germline ends came to 16 bases. The CDR3 runs 13 residues. CDR1 MRHNA and CDR2 SNTAGT come from the germline V gene.

V usage is TRBV29-1 and J usage is TRBJ2-1, with D perhaps TRBD1 (5 bases). V lost 4 bases, J lost 15 bases, and 22 bases lay in between. Germline CDR1 is SQVTM and CDR2 is ANQGSEA. The CDR3 covers 13 residues. CDR3 sequence: CSVGGTGGLFRFF. CDR3 DNA: TGCAGCGTTGGGGGAACAGGTGGCCTCTTTCGGTTCTTC.

J is TRBJ2-1 and V is TRBV9; the match to TRBD1 covers 12 bases. The CDR3 consists of 16 residues. CDR1 is SGDLS and CDR2 is YYNGEE in the germline V gene. Trimming removed 0 bases from V and 7 bases from J; junction bases left unmatched: 5. This CDR3 is CASSVAGTGGQNEQFF. CDR3 bases: TGTGCCAGCAGCGTAGCGGGGACAGGGGGCCAGAATGAGCAGTTCTTC.

The rearrangement uses TRBV5-6 and TRBJ2-3; 7 bases fit TRBD1. The CDR3 covers 17 residues. Trimming removed 0 bases from V and 6 bases from J; junction bases left unmatched: 13. The germline CDR1 and CDR2 sequences are SGHDT and YYEEEE. The chain's CDR3 is CASSLATGALLTDTQYF. As DNA, the CDR3 is TGTGCCAGCAGCTTGGCCACAGGGGCCTTGCTCACGGATACGCAGTATTTT.

This rearrangement joins TRBV5-1 to TRBJ1-1, with D possibly matching TRBD1 (6 bases). V lost 6 bases and J 3 bases, leaving 12 bases between the germline ends. Germline CDR1 and CDR2: SGHRS and YFSETQ. The CDR3 covers 13 residues. CDR3 nucleotide sequence: TGCGCCAGCAACTTACAGGGTTACACTGAAGCTTTCTTT. Protein product: CASNLQGYTEAFF.

The rearrangement joins TRBV28 to TRBJ2-5, with D possibly matching TRBD2 (5 bases). Germline CDR1 is MDHEN and CDR2 is SYDVKM. Trimming shortened V by 3 bases and J by 5 bases, and 19 bases separated the two germline ends. This CDR3 is 16 amino acids long. The CDR3 DNA reads as TGTGCCAGCAGTTTCGCCCCCGGACGGACTGGCGAGACCCAGTACTTC. It translates to CASSFAPGRTGETQYF.

This clonotype was seen more than once but under ten times. This rearrangement joins TRBV29-1 to TRBJ2-4, with 7 bases that match TRBD2. J gave up 9 bases and V 6 bases, and 11 bases lay outside the gene matches. Germline CDR1 SQVTM, CDR2 ANQGSEA. This CDR3 is 13 amino acids long. CDR3: CSVRGAGEGIQYF. The DNA of the CDR3 is TGCAGCGTCAGAGGGGCCGGGGAGGGCATTCAGTACTTC.

There are a few counts of this clonotype. This sequence joins TRBV7-2 and TRBJ1-4; D unresolved. CDR3 size: 16 residues. Deletions cut 1 base from V and 2 bases from J, with 11 bases between. CDR1 SGHTA and CDR2 FQGNSA come from the germline V gene. CDR3 sequence reads: CASSLVLGTTNEKLFF. The DNA of the CDR3 is TGTGCCAGCAGCTTAGTACTCGGCACGACTAATGAAAAACTGTTTTTT.

The V call is TRBV6-2 or TRBV6-3, the J call TRBJ2-2; no clear D gene. The germline V gene has CDR1 MNHEY and CDR2 SVGEGT. The CDR3 has 13 residues. V lost 2 bases and J lost 4, with 5 bases in between. CDR3 in amino acids: CASSYGPTGELFF. CDR3 nucleotides: TGTGCCAGCAGTTACGGACCCACCGGGGAGCTGTTTTTT.

The rearrangement uses TRBV12-5 and TRBJ1-5; D gene unclear. Germline CDR1 reads LGHNT; CDR2 reads FRNRAP. The CDR3 has 17 amino acids. V lost 4 bases and J 0 bases, leaving 16 bases between the germline ends. CDR3 sequence (DNA): TGTGCTAGTGGTTACGGTGTGGACGGATATAGCAATCAGCCCCAGCATTTT. This translates into CASGYGVDGYSNQPQHF.